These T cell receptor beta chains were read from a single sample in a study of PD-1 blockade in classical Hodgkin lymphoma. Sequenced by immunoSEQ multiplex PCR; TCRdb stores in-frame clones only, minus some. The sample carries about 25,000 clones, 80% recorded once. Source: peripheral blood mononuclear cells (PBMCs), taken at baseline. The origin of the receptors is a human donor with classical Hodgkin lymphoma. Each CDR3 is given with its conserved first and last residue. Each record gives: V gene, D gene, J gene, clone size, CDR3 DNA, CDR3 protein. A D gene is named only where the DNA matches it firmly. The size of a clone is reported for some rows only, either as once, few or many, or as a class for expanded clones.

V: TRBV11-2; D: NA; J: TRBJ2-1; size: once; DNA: TGTGCCAGCAGCTTAATGGGGGGACTGCGCCAAGAGCAGTTCTTC; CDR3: CASSLMGGLRQEQFF
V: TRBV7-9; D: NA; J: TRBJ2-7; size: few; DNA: TGTGCCAGCAGCTTGGGGAACGAGCAGTACTTC; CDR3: CASSLGNEQYF
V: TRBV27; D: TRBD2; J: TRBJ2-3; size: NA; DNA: TGTGCCAGCAGCCCGGGACTAGCGGTTTACTACACAGATACGCAGTATTTT; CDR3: CASSPGLAVYYTDTQYF
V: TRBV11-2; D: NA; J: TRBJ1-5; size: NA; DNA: TGTGCCAGCAGCTTAAATGGGGACCAGCCCCAGCATTTT; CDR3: CASSLNGDQPQHF
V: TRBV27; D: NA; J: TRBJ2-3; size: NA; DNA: TGTGCCAGCAGTTTAGCATCCTCTAGCACAGATACGCAGTATTTT; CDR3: CASSLASSSTDTQYF
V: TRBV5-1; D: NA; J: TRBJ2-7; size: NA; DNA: TGCGCCAGCAGCTTCCAGGATACCTACGAGCAGTACTTC; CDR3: CASSFQDTYEQYF
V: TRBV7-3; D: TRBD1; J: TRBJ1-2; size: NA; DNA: TGTGCCAGCAGCCTAAGCGGACAGGGAGCCACCTACACCTTC; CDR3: CASSLSGQGATYTF
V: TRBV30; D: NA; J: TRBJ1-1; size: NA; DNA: TGTGCCTGGAGTGTCTGGGGAGGCACTGAAGCTTTCTTT; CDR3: CAWSVWGGTEAFF
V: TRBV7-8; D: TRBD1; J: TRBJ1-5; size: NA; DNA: TGTGCCAGCAGCATGACAGGGAGTCAGCCCCAGCATTTT; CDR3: CASSMTGSQPQHF
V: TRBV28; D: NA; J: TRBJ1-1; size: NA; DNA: TGTGCCAGCAGAGGCCCTTACAGGGTGAGCACTGAAGCTTTCTTT; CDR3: CASRGPYRVSTEAFF
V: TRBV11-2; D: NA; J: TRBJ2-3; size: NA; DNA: TGTGCCAGCAGCGAAAGAACCTCTTACACAGATACGCAGTATTTT; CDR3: CASSERTSYTDTQYF
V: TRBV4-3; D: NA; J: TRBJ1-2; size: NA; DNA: TGCGCCAGCAGCCAAGTGGACAGCTATGGCTACACCTTC; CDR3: CASSQVDSYGYTF
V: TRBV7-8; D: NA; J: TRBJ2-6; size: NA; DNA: TGTGCCAGCAGCTTGTACTCAGGAGTCTCTGGGGCCAACGTCCTGACTTTC; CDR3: CASSLYSGVSGANVLTF
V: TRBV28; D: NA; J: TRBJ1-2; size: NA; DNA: TGTGCCAGCAGTTTAACCTCTACAGGAAGAGAGGGCTACACCTTC; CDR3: CASSLTSTGREGYTF
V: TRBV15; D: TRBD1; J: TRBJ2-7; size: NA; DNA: TGTGCCACCAGCAGAGATCAGGGGGCAGGGGGCTCGTCCTACGAGCAGTACTTC; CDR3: CATSRDQGAGGSSYEQYF
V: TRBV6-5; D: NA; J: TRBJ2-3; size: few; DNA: TGTGCCAGCAGTTACTCGTGGGACGGGGATACGCAGTATTTT; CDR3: CASSYSWDGDTQYF
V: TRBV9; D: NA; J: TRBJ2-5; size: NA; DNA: TGTGCCAGCAGCGTAGGGGGTGGGCTTGGGGAGACCCAGTACTTC; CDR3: CASSVGGGLGETQYF
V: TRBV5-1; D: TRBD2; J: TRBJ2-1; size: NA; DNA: TGCGCCAGCAGCTCACTAAGCGGGGGGGCAAAAAAATTCTTC; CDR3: CASSSLSGGAKKFF
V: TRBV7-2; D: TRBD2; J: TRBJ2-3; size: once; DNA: TGTGCCAGCAGCTTTAGGACTAGCGGGGGGAGCACAGATACGCAGTATTTT; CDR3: CASSFRTSGGSTDTQYF
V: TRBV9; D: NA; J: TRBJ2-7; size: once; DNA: TGTGCCAGCAGCGTAGATCTGGTGACCTACGAGCAGTACTTC; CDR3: CASSVDLVTYEQYF
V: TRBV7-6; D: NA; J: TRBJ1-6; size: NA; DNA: TGTGCCAGCAGCGCCTCAGGGAGCTCCTATAATTCACCCCTCCACTTT; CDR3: CASSASGSSYNSPLHF
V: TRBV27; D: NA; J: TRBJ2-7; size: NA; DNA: TGTGCCAGCAGTTTCGGGCAGGGGGGCTACGAGCAGTACTTC; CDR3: CASSFGQGGYEQYF
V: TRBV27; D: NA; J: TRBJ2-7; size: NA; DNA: TGTGCCAGCAGTCCGTCTATAGGCTCCTACGAGCAGTACTTC; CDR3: CASSPSIGSYEQYF
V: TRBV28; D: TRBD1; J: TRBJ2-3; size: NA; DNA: TGTGCCAGCAGTTTATGGGGACAGGGCATGTGGGCAGATACGCAGTATTTT; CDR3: CASSLWGQGMWADTQYF
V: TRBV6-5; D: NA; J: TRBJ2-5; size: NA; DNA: TGTGCCAGCAGTTATCGCCACCCGAGAGAGACCCAGTACTTC; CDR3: CASSYRHPRETQYF
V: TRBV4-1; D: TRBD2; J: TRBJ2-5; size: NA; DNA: TGCGCCAGCAGCTGGCGGACTAGCGGGAGGGATTCCCAAGAGACCCAGTACTTC; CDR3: CASSWRTSGRDSQETQYF
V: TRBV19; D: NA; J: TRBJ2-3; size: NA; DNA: TGTGCCAGTAGTATCTCAGGGGCGACCACAGATACGCAGTATTTT; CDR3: CASSISGATTDTQYF
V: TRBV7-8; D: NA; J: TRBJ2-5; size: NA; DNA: TGTGCCAGCAGCTTCCCCGGACAGCCTAACCAAGAGACCCAGTACTTC; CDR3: CASSFPGQPNQETQYF
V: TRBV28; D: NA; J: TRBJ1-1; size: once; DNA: TGTTTCAAAGGGGCGAACACTGAAGCTTTCTTT; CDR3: CFKGANTEAFF
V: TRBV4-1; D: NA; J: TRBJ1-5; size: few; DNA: TGCGCCAGCAGCCAAGTCCCCGGGACACCCAATCAGCCCCAGCATTTT; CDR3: CASSQVPGTPNQPQHF
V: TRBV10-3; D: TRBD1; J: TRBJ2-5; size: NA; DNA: TGTGCCGGACGATCACAGGGGGATGAGACCCAGTACTTC; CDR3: CAGRSQGDETQYF
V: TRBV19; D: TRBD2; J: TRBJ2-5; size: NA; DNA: TGTGCCAGTAGGGATCGAGCGGGGGGGACCCAAGAGACCCAGTACTTC; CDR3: CASRDRAGGTQETQYF
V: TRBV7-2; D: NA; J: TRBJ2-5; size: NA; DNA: TGTGCCAGCAGCCCAGGGATCGGGGCGACGGGGGCCGAGGTAGAGACCCAGTACTTC; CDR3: CASSPGIGATGAEVETQYF
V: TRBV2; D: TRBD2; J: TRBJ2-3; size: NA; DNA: TGTGCCAGCAGTCGACTCGGGACTAGCGGGGACTTCCAACTCACAGATACGCAGTATTTT; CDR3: CASSRLGTSGDFQLTDTQYF
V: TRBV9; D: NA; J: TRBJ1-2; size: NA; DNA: TGTGCCAGCAGCGTAGTGGAGGGTTCTGAGACTTATGGCTACACCTTC; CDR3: CASSVVEGSETYGYTF
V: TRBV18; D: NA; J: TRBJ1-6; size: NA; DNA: TGTGCCAGCTCACCCACGACAGGCGAAAATTCACCCCTCCACTTT; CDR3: CASSPTTGENSPLHF
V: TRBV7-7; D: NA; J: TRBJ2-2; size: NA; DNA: TGTGCTAGCAGCCTTAGAACGAACACCGGGGAGCTGTTTTTC; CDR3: CASSLRTNTGELFF
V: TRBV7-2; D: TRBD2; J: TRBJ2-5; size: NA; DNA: TGTGCCAGCAGCTTACGGGGGGGCGCCCCCCAAGAGACCCAGTACTTC; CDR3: CASSLRGGAPQETQYF
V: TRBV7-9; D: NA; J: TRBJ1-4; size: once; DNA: TGTGCCAGCAGCTTTAGGGGCGTGGGACCTAGTAATGAAAAACTGTTTTTT; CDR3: CASSFRGVGPSNEKLFF
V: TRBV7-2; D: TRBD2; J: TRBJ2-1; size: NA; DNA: TGTGCCAGCAGACTAGCGGGGACCTACAATGAGCAGTTCTTC; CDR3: CASRLAGTYNEQFF
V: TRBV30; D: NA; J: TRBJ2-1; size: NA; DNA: TGTGCCTGGAAAAGGTTAATAGATGGTGAGCAGTTCTTC; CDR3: CAWKRLIDGEQFF
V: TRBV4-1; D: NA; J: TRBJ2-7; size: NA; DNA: TGCGCCAGCAGCCAAGAAACCGGGACTGGCTACGAGCAGTACTTC; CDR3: CASSQETGTGYEQYF
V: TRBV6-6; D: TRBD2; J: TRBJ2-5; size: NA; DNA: TGTGCCAGCAGCCTCGGGGGGGCGGTTCAAGAGACCCAGTACTTC; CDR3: CASSLGGAVQETQYF
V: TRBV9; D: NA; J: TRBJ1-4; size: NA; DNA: TGTGCCAGCAGCGCCGGGGGATCAACTAATGAAAAACTGTTTTTT; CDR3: CASSAGGSTNEKLFF
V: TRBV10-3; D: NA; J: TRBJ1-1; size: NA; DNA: TGTGCCACCCAGGGATCCATGAACACTGAAGCTTTCTTT; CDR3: CATQGSMNTEAFF
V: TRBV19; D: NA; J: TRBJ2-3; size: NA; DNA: TGTGCCAGTAATCCGACAGTCATTAGCACAGATACGCAGTATTTT; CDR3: CASNPTVISTDTQYF
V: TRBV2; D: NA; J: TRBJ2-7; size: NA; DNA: TGTGCCAGCAACAGGGTTGTGGGATACGAGCAGTACTTC; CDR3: CASNRVVGYEQYF
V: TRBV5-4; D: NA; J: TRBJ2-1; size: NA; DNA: TGTGCCAGCAGCCGCCAACTATCGAGCTCCTACAATGAGCAGTTCTTC; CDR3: CASSRQLSSSYNEQFF
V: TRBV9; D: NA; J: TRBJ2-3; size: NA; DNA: TGTGCCAGCAGCGTAGTTCCCACAGATACGCAGTATTTT; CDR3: CASSVVPTDTQYF
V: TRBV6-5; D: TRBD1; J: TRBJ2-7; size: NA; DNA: TGTGCCAGCAGTGTTACCGGGACAGGGGGCTACGAGCAGTACTTC; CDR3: CASSVTGTGGYEQYF
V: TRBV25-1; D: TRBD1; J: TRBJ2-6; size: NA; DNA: TGTGCCAGCAGTAGGGACAGCTCCTCTGGGGCCAACGTCCTGACTTTC; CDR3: CASSRDSSSGANVLTF
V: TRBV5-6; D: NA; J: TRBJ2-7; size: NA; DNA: TGTGCCAGCAGCCGGCGGACAGTAGTTTACTACGAGCAGTACTTC; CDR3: CASSRRTVVYYEQYF
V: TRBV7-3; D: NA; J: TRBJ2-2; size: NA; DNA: TGTGCCAGCAGCTTAGTCCCGAACACCGGGGAGCTGTTTTTT; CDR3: CASSLVPNTGELFF
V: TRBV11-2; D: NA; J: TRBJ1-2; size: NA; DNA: TGTGCCAGCAGCTTTAGTCTGGGTAATGGCTACACCTTC; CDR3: CASSFSLGNGYTF
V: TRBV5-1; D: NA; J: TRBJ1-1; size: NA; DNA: TGCGCCAGCAGCTTGGCGGGGGGCCCCACTGAAGCTTTCTTT; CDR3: CASSLAGGPTEAFF
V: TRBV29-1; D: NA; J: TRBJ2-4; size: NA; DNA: TGCAGCGTTGATAGTAGGGGCTCCAAAAACATTCAGTACTTC; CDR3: CSVDSRGSKNIQYF